This TCR beta chain was sequenced for a study of T-cell memory formation after mild COVID-19. CDR3 length: 15 amino acids. V was cut by 3 bases and J by 3 bases, with 11 bases left in between. MiXCR was run by TCRdb on the 5' RACE reads, yielding one entry per CDR3 protein. Seen here are under 250,000 distinct CDR3 sequences, 15% observed once, and the top ten hold around 2.2%. This sequence joins TRBV12-3 or TRBV12-4 and TRBJ2-2, with D possibly being TRBD2 (5 bases). The specimen sequenced was PBMCs or a T cell subset sorted from them (not recorded which). The sequence was obtained from an adult woman who had mild COVID-19 (a few samples of this study predate the infection). Cell type and time point are not known. As DNA, the CDR3 is TGTGCCAGCAGTTTTGAGACTATGCACACCGGGGAGCTGTTTTTT. Its protein is CASSFETMHTGELFF.